Listed below are T cell receptor beta chains from one sample, sequenced in a study of PD-1 blockade in classical Hodgkin lymphoma. TCRdb's table, derived via immunoSEQ multiplex PCR, lists solely in-frame clones and lacks some. The table lists 53,000 or so clones, approximately 84% of them singletons. Material: peripheral blood mononuclear cells (PBMCs), obtained at baseline. The receptors originated from a human donor with classical Hodgkin lymphoma. The CDR3 runs from the conserved cysteine through the conserved F or W. The order of the fields is J gene, D gene, V gene, clone size, CDR3 protein, CDR3 DNA. The D gene is left open where the match is weak. Clone sizes are given selectively: once, few, many, or a class where the clone is expanded.

>TRBJ2-1|TRBD2|TRBV19|.
CASSIAEGGPRNEQFF
TGTGCCAGTAGTATAGCCGAGGGAGGGCCGAGGAATGAGCAGTTCTTC
>TRBJ2-7|TRBD2|TRBV7-9|.
CASSLVREVNEQYF
TGTGCCAGCAGCTTAGTGCGGGAGGTCAACGAGCAGTACTTC
>TRBJ2-3|TRBD2|TRBV19|.
CASNTGTSGTDTQYF
TGTGCCAGTAACACCGGGACTAGCGGAACAGATACGCAGTATTTT
>TRBJ2-2|.|TRBV7-9|once
CASSLTGLENTGELFF
TGTGCCAGCAGCTTAACGGGCCTAGAGAACACCGGGGAGCTGTTTTTT
>TRBJ2-7|.|TRBV13|.
CASSLRGLDYEQYF
TGTGCCAGCAGCTTACGGGGGTTGGACTACGAGCAGTACTTC
>TRBJ2-3|TRBD2|TRBV9|.
CASSVAPDGLAGVDTQYF
TGTGCCAGCAGCGTAGCCCCAGATGGACTAGCGGGGGTAGATACGCAGTATTTT
>TRBJ1-3|.|TRBV4-1|few
CASSHQGPGNTIYF
TGCGCCAGCAGCCACCAGGGTCCAGGAAACACCATATATTTT
>TRBJ1-2|.|TRBV27|few
CASKLGQMSGYTF
TGTGCCAGCAAATTAGGACAGATGAGTGGCTACACCTTC
>TRBJ2-1|.|TRBV5-1|.
CASSLGPGTDGNEQFF
TGCGCCAGCAGCCTCGGTCCCGGGACCGATGGCAATGAGCAGTTCTTC
>TRBJ2-7|TRBD2|TRBV27|.
CASSRTSGSYEQYF
TGTGCCAGCAGCCGGACTAGCGGCTCCTACGAGCAGTACTTC
>TRBJ2-5|.|TRBV7-2|.
CASSLELTRGTQYF
TGTGCCAGCAGCCTCGAATTAACAAGGGGCACCCAGTACTTC
>TRBJ1-4|.|TRBV6-5|.
CASSYWGQKNEKLFF
TGTGCCAGCAGTTACTGGGGACAAAAGAATGAAAAACTGTTTTTT
>TRBJ2-1|TRBD2|TRBV4-2|.
CASSRSVTGLAGGINEQFF
TGTGCCAGCAGCCGAAGTGTTACGGGACTAGCGGGGGGCATCAATGAGCAGTTCTTC
>TRBJ2-1|.|TRBV20-1|.
CSASGINEQFF
TGCAGTGCTAGCGGCATCAATGAGCAGTTCTTC
>TRBJ1-1|.|TRBV5-1|.
CASCVDLNTEAFF
TGCGCCAGCTGCGTCGACTTGAACACTGAAGCTTTCTTT
>TRBJ1-1|TRBD1|TRBV7-9|few
CASSRGQTTEAFF
TGTGCCAGCAGTCGGGGACAGACCACTGAAGCTTTCTTT
>TRBJ2-1|TRBD2|TRBV27|.
CASSFISSGRRYEQFF
TGTGCCAGCAGTTTTATCTCTAGCGGGAGGAGGTATGAGCAGTTCTTC
>TRBJ2-2|.|TRBV6-5|.
CASSRQGSNTGELFF
TGTGCCAGCAGCCGCCAGGGTTCGAACACCGGGGAGCTGTTTTTT
>TRBJ1-5|.|TRBV7-2|few
CASSLGEDRPQHF
TGTGCCAGCAGCTTAGGGGAGGATCGTCCCCAGCATTTT
>TRBJ1-2|.|TRBV5-6|.
CASSLDRGGGYTF
TGTGCCAGCAGCTTGGATCGCGGTGGCGGCTACACCTTC
>TRBJ2-1|TRBD1|TRBV6-1|.
CASSWDRASYNEQFF
TGTGCCAGCAGCTGGGACAGAGCTTCCTACAATGAGCAGTTCTTC
>TRBJ2-1|TRBD1|TRBV6-1|once
CASSEEGQGPYNEQFF
TGTGCCAGCAGTGAAGAGGGACAGGGTCCGTACAATGAGCAGTTCTTC
>TRBJ1-2|TRBD1|TRBV30|.
CAWSSLTGGIDYGYTF
TGTGCCTGGAGTTCCCTGACAGGGGGCATTGACTATGGCTACACCTTC
>TRBJ1-1|.|TRBV18|.
CASSPGNTEAFF
TGTGCCAGCTCACCGGGGAACACTGAAGCTTTCTTT
>TRBJ1-5|.|TRBV19|once
CASSTDGRNQPQHF
TGTGCCAGTAGTACTGATGGGAGGAATCAGCCCCAGCATTTT
>TRBJ2-5|.|TRBV18|.
CASSPRGETQYF
TGTGCCAGCTCACCCCGGGGCGAGACCCAGTACTTC
>TRBJ2-6|.|TRBV30|.
CAWSSGGSGANVLTF
TGTGCCTGGAGTTCCGGGGGCTCTGGGGCCAACGTCCTGACTTTC
>TRBJ2-1|.|TRBV18|.
CASSLETSVRLFEQFF
TGTGCCAGCTCACTAGAGACATCCGTTCGTCTTTTTGAGCAGTTCTTC
>TRBJ2-5|.|TRBV4-1|.
CASSQIASGPLYQETQYF
TGCGCCAGCAGTCAGATAGCGAGCGGGCCCCTTTACCAAGAGACCCAGTACTTC
>TRBJ2-2|.|TRBV7-8|.
CASSSDGGELFF
TGTGCCAGCAGCTCGGATGGCGGGGAGCTGTTTTTT
>TRBJ2-1|.|TRBV19|.
CASSPQGRDEQFF
TGTGCCAGTAGTCCCCAGGGGCGGGATGAGCAGTTCTTC
>TRBJ2-1|TRBD2|TRBV5-5|.
CASSPGSGLADYNEQFF
TGTGCCAGCAGCCCTGGCTCGGGGCTAGCGGACTACAATGAGCAGTTCTTC
>TRBJ2-1|.|TRBV7-6|.
CASSEYYNEQFF
TGTGCCAGCAGCGAGTACTACAATGAGCAGTTCTTC
>TRBJ1-4|.|TRBV30|.
CAWTGQLGEKLFF
TGTGCCTGGACAGGACAGCTTGGTGAAAAACTGTTTTTT
>TRBJ2-1|TRBD2|TRBV7-8|.
CASAPTSGSPGFF
TGTGCCAGCGCTCCGACTAGCGGGAGCCCGGGATTCTTC
>TRBJ1-1|.|TRBV7-2|.
CASSLAGFWMNTEAFF
TGTGCCAGCAGCTTAGCGGGATTTTGGATGAACACTGAAGCTTTCTTT
>TRBJ1-5|.|TRBV30|.
CAWTPGSDQPQHF
TGTGCCTGGACCCCGGGGTCGGATCAGCCCCAGCATTTT
>TRBJ2-2|.|TRBV5-1|.
CASRFSLGANTGELFF
TGCGCCAGCAGGTTTTCGTTAGGGGCGAACACCGGGGAGCTGTTTTTT
>TRBJ2-3|TRBD2|TRBV11-1|once
CASSSQYLAESTDTQYF
TGTGCCAGCAGCTCCCAGTATCTAGCGGAAAGCACAGATACGCAGTATTTT
>TRBJ2-3|.|TRBV5-1|.
CASSLGTSSDTQYF
TGCGCCAGCAGCTTGGGGACTTCCTCAGATACGCAGTATTTT
>TRBJ2-1|.|TRBV25-1|.
CASKRSGFSSYNEQFF
TGTGCCAGCAAGAGAAGCGGGTTCAGCTCCTACAATGAGCAGTTCTTC
>TRBJ2-1|TRBD1|TRBV15|.
CATSRPNRGEQFF
TGTGCCACCAGCAGACCGAACAGGGGCGAGCAGTTCTTC
>TRBJ2-1|TRBD1|TRBV7-9|.
CASRLQGEWSSWIHEQFF
TGTGCCAGCAGGTTACAGGGGGAATGGTCCTCTTGGATACATGAGCAGTTCTTC
>TRBJ1-3|.|TRBV25-1|.
CASSDSRDGNTIYF
TGTGCCAGCAGTGATTCTAGAGACGGAAACACCATATATTTT
>TRBJ2-7|.|TRBV7-2|.
CASSLNRYEQYF
TGTGCCAGCAGCTTAAACCGCTACGAGCAGTACTTC
>TRBJ2-2|TRBD2|TRBV7-3|.
CASSLRPGAGTGELFF
TGTGCCAGCAGCTTAAGACCGGGAGCGGGGACCGGGGAGCTGTTTTTT
>TRBJ1-5|.|TRBV7-9|.
CASSLDSSNQPQHF
TGTGCCAGCAGCTTAGACAGCTCGAATCAGCCCCAGCATTTT
>TRBJ1-2|.|TRBV11-2|.
CASSEQGAGYTF
TGTGCCAGCAGCGAGCAGGGCGCGGGCTACACCTTC
>TRBJ2-1|.|TRBV4-2|.
CASSHAYNEQFF
TGTGCCAGCAGCCATGCTTACAATGAGCAGTTCTTC
>TRBJ2-1|.|TRBV19|.
CASSIDGTSSWISYNEQFF
TGTGCCAGTAGTATAGATGGGACCTCGTCATGGATCTCCTACAATGAGCAGTTCTTC
>TRBJ2-5|.|TRBV6-6|.
CASSYPTGQETQYF
TGTGCCAGCAGTTACCCTACCGGTCAAGAGACCCAGTACTTC
>TRBJ2-5|.|TRBV19|.
CASSIGGWLETQYF
TGTGCCAGTAGTATAGGAGGATGGTTGGAGACCCAGTACTTC
>TRBJ2-1|.|TRBV13|.
CASSLDRRWGEQFF
TGTGCCAGCAGCTTAGACCGCCGGTGGGGTGAGCAGTTCTTC
>TRBJ2-1|TRBD2|TRBV6-4|.
CASSDGLAGDEQFF
TGTGCCAGCAGTGACGGACTAGCGGGAGATGAGCAGTTCTTC
>TRBJ1-5|.|TRBV27|.
CASSERGYSNQPQHF
TGTGCCAGCAGCGAAAGGGGCTATAGCAATCAGCCCCAGCATTTT
>TRBJ1-1|.|TRBV5-1|.
CASTWRDTEAFF
TGCGCCAGTACTTGGAGGGACACTGAAGCTTTCTTT
>TRBJ2-7|.|TRBV18|once
CASSPQGGYEQYF
TGTGCCAGCTCACCGCAGGGTGGCTACGAGCAGTACTTC
>TRBJ2-5|TRBD2|TRBV5-1|.
CASSSGLAGQETQYF
TGCGCCAGCAGCTCCGGACTAGCGGGACAGGAGACCCAGTACTTC
>TRBJ2-5|.|TRBV9|.
CASSVGTVPFQETQYF
TGTGCCAGCAGCGTAGGGACAGTCCCATTCCAAGAGACCCAGTACTTC